The 5 T cell receptor beta chains in this list originate from one sample, sequenced in a study of T cell responses to AZD1222 COVID-19 vaccine. Method: immunoSEQ multiplex PCR; TCRdb's copy keeps in-frame clones and lacks some. The sample consists of approximately 150,000 clones, under 95% of them appearing once. The source material was peripheral blood, sampled on day 0 of AZD1222 vaccination. These receptors were taken from an adult in good health.

V gene TRBV5-4 combines with J gene TRBJ2-7; D may be TRBD1 (6 bases). This CDR3 is built from 15 residues. Between the trimmed V and J ends, which lost 1 base and 0 bases, there was a span of 11 bases. From germline, CDR1 is SGHNT and CDR2 YYREEE (reference sequence). DNA of the CDR3: TGTGCCAGCAGCTTGTCGGCAGGGGCCTCCTACGAGCAGTACTTC. Translating gives CASSLSAGASYEQYF.

The chain links TRBV15 to TRBJ2-7; D is unclear. Per germline, CDR1 LNHNV and CDR2 YYDKDF (reference sequence). The germline V and J ends were trimmed by 3 bases and 2 bases, with 20 bases remaining between them. This CDR3 comprises 17 residues. CDR3: CATSSSIFGIGTYEQYF. The CDR3 nucleotides read TGTGCCACCAGCAGTTCGATCTTTGGAATTGGCACCTACGAGCAGTACTTC.

The gene calls are TRBV4-3 and TRBJ2-7; tentative D call: TRBD1 (6 bases). Trimming removed 0 bases from V and 4 bases from J, with 19 bases in between. CDR1 is LGHNA and CDR2 is YSLEER in the germline V gene. This CDR3 contains 17 residues. Here the CDR3 DNA reads TGCGCCAGCAGCCAAGATTTCGCGCTTGGGGGCCTATACGAGCAGTACTTC. Its protein is CASSQDFALGGLYEQYF.

The DNA for the CDR3 is TGTGCCAGCAGCCAGGATCCCTCCGAGCAGTACTTC. As protein: CASSQDPSEQYF. The chain combines TRBV3-1 (or the pseudogene TRBV3-2) with TRBJ2-7; D is undetermined. This CDR3 spans 12 amino acids. In germline, CDR1 is LGHDT, CDR2 YNNKEL (reference sequence). Deletions cut 3 bases from V and 6 bases from J, with 9 bases between.

The CDR3 nucleotides are TGTGCCAGCTCAGGAGGCAGCTACTACAATGAGCAGTTCTTC. Its translation: CASSGGSYYNEQFF. The chain employs TRBV2 and TRBJ2-1; TRBD2 might be the D (5 bases). With 8 bases removed from V and 3 bases from J, the gap between germline ends came to 14 bases. The CDR3 spans 14 residues. In germline, CDR1 is SNHLY, CDR2 FYNNEI.